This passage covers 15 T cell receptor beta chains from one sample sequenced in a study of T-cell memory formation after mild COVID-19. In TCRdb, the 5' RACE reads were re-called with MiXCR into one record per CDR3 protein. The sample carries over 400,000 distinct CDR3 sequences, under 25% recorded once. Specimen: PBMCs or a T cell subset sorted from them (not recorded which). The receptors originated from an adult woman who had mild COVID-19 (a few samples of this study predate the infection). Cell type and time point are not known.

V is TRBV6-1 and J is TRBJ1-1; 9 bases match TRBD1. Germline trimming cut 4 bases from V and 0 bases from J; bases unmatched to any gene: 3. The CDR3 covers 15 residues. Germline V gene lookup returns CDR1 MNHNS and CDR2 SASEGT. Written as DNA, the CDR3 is TGTGCCAGCAGTGTCAACAGGGGGCTGAACACTGAAGCTTTCTTT. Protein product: CASSVNRGLNTEAFF.

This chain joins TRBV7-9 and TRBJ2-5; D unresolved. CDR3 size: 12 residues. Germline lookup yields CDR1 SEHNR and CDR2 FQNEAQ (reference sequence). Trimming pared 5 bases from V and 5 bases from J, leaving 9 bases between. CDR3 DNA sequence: TGTGCCAGCAGCAAGACTGTGGAGACCCAGTACTTC. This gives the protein CASSKTVETQYF.

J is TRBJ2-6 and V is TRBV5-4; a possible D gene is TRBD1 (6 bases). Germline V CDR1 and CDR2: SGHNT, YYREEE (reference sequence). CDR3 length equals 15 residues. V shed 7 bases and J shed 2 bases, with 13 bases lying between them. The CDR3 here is CASRYRVTGANVLTF. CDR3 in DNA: TGTGCCAGCCGCTACAGGGTAACTGGGGCCAACGTCCTGACTTTC.

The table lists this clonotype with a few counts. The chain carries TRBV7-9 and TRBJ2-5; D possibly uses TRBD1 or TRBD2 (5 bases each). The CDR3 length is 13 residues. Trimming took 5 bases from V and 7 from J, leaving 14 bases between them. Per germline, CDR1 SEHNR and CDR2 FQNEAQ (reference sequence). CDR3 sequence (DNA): TGTGCCAGCAGCCCAAGGGACCGAGGGACCCAGTACTTC. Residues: CASSPRDRGTQYF.

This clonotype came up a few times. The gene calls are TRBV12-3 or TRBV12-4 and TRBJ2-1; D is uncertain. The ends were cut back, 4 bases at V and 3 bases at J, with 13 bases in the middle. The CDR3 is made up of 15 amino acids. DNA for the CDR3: TGTGCCAGCAGTTACGCACTCTCTTTCTACAATGAGCAGTTCTTC. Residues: CASSYALSFYNEQFF.

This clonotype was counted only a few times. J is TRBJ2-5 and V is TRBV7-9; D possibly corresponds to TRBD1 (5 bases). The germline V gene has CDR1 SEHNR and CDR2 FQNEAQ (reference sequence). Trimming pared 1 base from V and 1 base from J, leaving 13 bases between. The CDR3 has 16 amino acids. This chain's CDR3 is CASSLGPTARQETQYF. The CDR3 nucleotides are TGTGCCAGCAGCTTAGGGCCGACAGCTCGCCAAGAGACCCAGTACTTC.

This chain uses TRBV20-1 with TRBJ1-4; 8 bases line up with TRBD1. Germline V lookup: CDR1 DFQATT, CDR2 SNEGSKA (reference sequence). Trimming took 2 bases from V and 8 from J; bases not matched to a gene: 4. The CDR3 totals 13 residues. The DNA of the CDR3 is TGCAGTGCTAGACAGGGGGCTTTCGAAAAACTGTTTTTT. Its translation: CSARQGAFEKLFF.

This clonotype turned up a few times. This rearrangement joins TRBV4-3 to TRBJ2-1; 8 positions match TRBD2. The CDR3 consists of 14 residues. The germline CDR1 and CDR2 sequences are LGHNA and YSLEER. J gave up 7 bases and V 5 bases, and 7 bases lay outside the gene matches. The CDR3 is CASSFSGTRNEQFF. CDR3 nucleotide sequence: TGCGCCAGCAGCTTTTCCGGGACTAGGAATGAGCAGTTCTTC.

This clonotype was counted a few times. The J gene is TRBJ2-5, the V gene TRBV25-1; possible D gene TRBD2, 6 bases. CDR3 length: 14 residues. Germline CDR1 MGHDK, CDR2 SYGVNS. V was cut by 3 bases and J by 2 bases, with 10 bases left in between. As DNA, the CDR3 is TGTGCCAGCAGTGAGTCGGGAGCTCAAGAGACCCAGTACTTC. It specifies CASSESGAQETQYF.

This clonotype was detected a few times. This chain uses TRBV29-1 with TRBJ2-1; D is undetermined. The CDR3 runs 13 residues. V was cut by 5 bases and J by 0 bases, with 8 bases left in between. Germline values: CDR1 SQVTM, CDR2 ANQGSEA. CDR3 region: CSVRVSSYNEQFF. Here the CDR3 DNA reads TGCAGCGTTAGGGTCAGCTCCTACAATGAGCAGTTCTTC.

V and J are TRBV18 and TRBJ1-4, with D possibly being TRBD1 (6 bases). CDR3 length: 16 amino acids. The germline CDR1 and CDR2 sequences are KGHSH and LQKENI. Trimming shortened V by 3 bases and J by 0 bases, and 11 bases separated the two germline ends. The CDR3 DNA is TGTGCCAGCTCACCCCAACAGGGTACAACTAATGAAAAACTGTTTTTT. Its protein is CASSPQQGTTNEKLFF.

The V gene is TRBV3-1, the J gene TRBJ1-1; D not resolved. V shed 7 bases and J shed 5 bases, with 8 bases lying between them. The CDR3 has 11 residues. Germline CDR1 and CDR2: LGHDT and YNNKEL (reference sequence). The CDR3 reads CASTAGTEAFF. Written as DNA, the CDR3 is TGTGCCAGCACCGCTGGTACTGAAGCTTTCTTT.

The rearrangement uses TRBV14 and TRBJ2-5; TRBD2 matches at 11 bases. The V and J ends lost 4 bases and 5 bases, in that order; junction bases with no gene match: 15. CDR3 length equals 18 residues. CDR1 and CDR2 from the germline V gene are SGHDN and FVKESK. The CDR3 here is CASSPGNLAGGRRETQYF. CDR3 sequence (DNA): TGTGCCAGCAGCCCAGGCAATTTAGCGGGAGGGCGGAGGGAGACCCAGTACTTC.

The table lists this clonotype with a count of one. The CDR3 DNA sequence: TGTGCCAGCAGCCCGAGGGTGTCAATCAACGGGCCCCAGCATTTT. Protein product: CASSPRVSINGPQHF. V gene TRBV7-8 combines with J gene TRBJ1-5; no definite D call. The CDR3 runs 15 residues. V lost 5 bases, J lost 9 bases, and 20 bases lay in between. Germline-derived CDR1 and CDR2 are SGHVS and FQNEAQ.

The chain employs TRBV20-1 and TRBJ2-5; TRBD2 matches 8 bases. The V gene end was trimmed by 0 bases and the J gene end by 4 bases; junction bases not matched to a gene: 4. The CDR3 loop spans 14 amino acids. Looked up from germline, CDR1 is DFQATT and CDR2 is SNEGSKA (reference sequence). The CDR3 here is CSARDPTSAETQYF. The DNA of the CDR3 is TGCAGTGCTAGAGACCCGACTAGCGCAGAGACCCAGTACTTC.